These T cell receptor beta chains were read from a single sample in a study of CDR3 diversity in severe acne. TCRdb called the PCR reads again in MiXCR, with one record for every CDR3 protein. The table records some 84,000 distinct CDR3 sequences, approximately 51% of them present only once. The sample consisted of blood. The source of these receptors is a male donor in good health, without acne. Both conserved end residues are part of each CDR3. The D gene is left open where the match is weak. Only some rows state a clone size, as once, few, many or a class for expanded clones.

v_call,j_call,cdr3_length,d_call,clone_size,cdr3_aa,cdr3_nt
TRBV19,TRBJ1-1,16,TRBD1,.,CASSIDSGTVNTEAFF,TGTGCCAGTAGTATAGATTCCGGGACAGTGAACACTGAAGCTTTCTTT
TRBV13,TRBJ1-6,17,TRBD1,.,CASSLSSIHRGNSPLHF,TGTGCCAGCAGCTTATCCTCCATCCACAGGGGTAATTCACCCCTCCACTTT
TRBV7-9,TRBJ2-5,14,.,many,CASSFSGSQETQYF,TGTGCCAGCAGCTTTAGTGGATCACAAGAGACCCAGTACTTC
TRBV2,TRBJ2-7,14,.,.,CASSVSGGTYEQYF,TGTGCCAGCAGCGTCTCCGGGGGAACCTACGAGCAGTACTTC
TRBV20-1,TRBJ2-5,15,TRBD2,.,CSARERGEVGETQYF,TGCAGTGCTAGAGAGCGGGGGGAGGTGGGGGAGACCCAGTACTTC
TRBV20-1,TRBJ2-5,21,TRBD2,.,CSARDGTSGKSSVVDLETLYF,TGCAGTGCTAGAGATGGGACTAGCGGGAAATCCTCTGTGGTTGATCTAGAGACATTGTACTTC
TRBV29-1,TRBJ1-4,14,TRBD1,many,CSVPGQGRSGKLFF,TGCAGCGTCCCCGGACAGGGAAGGAGCGGAAAACTGTTTTTT
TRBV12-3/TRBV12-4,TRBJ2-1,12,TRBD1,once,CASSQIQGAAFF,TGTGCCAGCAGTCAGATACAGGGGGCGGCGTTCTTC
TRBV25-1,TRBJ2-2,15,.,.,CASSGSPAGTGELFF,TGTGCCAGCAGTGGAAGCCCAGCTGGCACCGGGGAGCTGTTTTTT
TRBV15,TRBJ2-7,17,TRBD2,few,CAASRDLVSGVSYEQYF,TGTGCCGCCAGCAGAGATCTGGTTAGCGGGGTCTCCTACGAGCAGTACTTC
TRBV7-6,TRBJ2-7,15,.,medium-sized,CASSLEGDSSYEQYF,TGTGCCAGCAGCTTAGAGGGGGATAGCTCCTACGAGCAGTACTTC
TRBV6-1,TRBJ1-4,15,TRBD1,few,CASSGTGESVEKLFF,TGTGCCAGCAGTGGAACAGGGGAGTCCGTGGAAAAACTGTTTTTT
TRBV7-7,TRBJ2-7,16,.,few,CASSHPRRARSYEQYF,TGTGCTAGCAGCCACCCTCGACGGGCTCGATCCTACGAGCAGTACTTC
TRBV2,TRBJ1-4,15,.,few,CASSKDSATNEKLFF,TGTGCCAGCAGTAAGGACAGTGCAACTAATGAAAAACTGTTTTTT
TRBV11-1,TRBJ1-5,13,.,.,CASSLGEGAGQHF,TGTGCCAGCAGCTTAGGGGAGGGAGCAGGGCAGCATTTT
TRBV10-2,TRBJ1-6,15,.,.,CASGHGIALGSPLHF,TGCGCCAGCGGCCACGGGATAGCGCTGGGTTCACCCCTCCACTTT
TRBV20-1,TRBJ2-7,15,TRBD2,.,CSAVRGLAGASEQYF,TGCAGTGCTGTCCGAGGACTAGCGGGAGCCTCCGAGCAGTACTTC
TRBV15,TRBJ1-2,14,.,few,CATSSGQGASSYTF,TGTGCCACCAGCAGTGGGCAAGGGGCAAGCAGCTACACCTTC
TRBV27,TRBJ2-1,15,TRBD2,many,CASSSGLAGANEQFF,TGTGCCAGCAGTTCGGGACTAGCGGGAGCCAATGAGCAGTTCTTC
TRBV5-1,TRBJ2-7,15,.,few,CASSLGVVGLDEQYF,TGCGCCAGCAGCCTCGGGGTAGTCGGGTTGGACGAGCAGTACTTC
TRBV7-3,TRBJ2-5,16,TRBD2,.,CASSPDSGSIRETQYF,TGTGCCAGCAGCCCCGATAGCGGGAGTATACGGGAGACCCAGTACTTC
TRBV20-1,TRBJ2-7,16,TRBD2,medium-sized,CSAVRGLAGHSYEQYF,TGCAGTGCTGTCCGAGGACTAGCGGGACACTCCTACGAGCAGTACTTC
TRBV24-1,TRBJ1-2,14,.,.,CATSDTERGYGYTF,TGTGCCACCAGTGACACCGAGAGGGGTTATGGCTACACCTTC
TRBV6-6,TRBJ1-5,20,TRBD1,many,CASSEDRDRVSLYSNQPQHF,TGTGCCAGCAGTGAAGACCGGGACAGGGTAAGCCTCTATAGCAATCAGCCCCAGCATTTT
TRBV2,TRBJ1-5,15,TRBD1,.,CASTRVDRGIAPQHF,TGTGCCAGCACCAGAGTGGACAGGGGGATAGCGCCCCAGCATTTT
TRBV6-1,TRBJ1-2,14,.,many,CASLPVGGGYGYTF,TGTGCCAGCCTCCCTGTGGGGGGTGGCTATGGCTACACCTTC
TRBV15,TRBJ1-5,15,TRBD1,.,CATSRQGVANQPQHF,TGTGCCACCAGCAGACAGGGGGTGGCCAATCAGCCCCAGCATTTT
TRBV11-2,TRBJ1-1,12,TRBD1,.,CASSAPRQGTFF,TGTGCCAGCAGCGCCCCGAGACAGGGTACTTTCTTT
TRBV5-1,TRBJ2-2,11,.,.,CASSLSGELFF,TGCGCCAGCAGCTTGTCCGGGGAGCTGTTTTTT
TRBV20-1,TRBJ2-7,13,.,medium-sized,CSARDRVEWEQYF,TGCAGTGCTAGAGACAGGGTGGAATGGGAGCAGTACTTC
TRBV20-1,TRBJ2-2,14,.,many,CSARDQEDTGELFF,TGCAGTGCTAGAGATCAGGAAGACACCGGGGAGCTGTTTTTT
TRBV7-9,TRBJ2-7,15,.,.,CASSPSRLEVPEQYF,TGTGCCAGCAGCCCCTCCCGACTAGAGGTTCCCGAGCAGTACTTC
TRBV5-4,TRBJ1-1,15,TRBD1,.,CASSSGQGVVTEAFF,TGTGCCAGCAGTTCGGGACAGGGGGTGGTCACTGAAGCTTTCTTT
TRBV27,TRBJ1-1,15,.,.,CASSLLSSGSGGAFF,TGTGCCAGCAGTTTACTGTCCTCGGGGAGCGGTGGAGCTTTCTTT
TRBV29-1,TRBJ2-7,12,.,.,CSEREGSYEQYF,TGCAGTGAGAGAGAGGGCTCCTACGAGCAGTACTTC
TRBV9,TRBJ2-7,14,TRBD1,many,CASSAGDSSYEQYF,TGTGCCAGCAGCGCTGGGGACAGCAGCTACGAGCAGTACTTC